This TCR beta chain was sequenced in a study of T-cell memory formation after mild COVID-19. The overall study: Largely donor-specific TCR clusters were found. Study results and limitations: The study detected some responding clones in pre-infection memory, suggesting cross-reactive memory joined. The SARS-CoV-2 specificity of second-wave clones reaching peak at day 37 remained unverified.

Using constant-segment primers, 5'RACE produced TCR alpha and TCR beta cDNA libraries carrying sample barcodes and UMIs. TCRdb re-derived calls from the 5' RACE reads in MiXCR, one entry per CDR3 protein. Altogether fewer than 150,000 distinct CDR3 sequences are present, 22% being singletons, with the ten largest covering approximately 41%. This clonotype has only a few counts. The antigen is not known. The TCR originated in a man younger than 35 who had mild COVID-19 (a few samples of this study predate the infection). Cell type and time point are not known. Sequenced input: PBMCs or a T cell subset sorted from them (not recorded which).

In DNA, the CDR3 is TGTGCCAGCAGTTTCTGGGACACTGAAGCTTTCTTT. Its protein product is CASSFWDTEAFF. V and J are TRBV12-3 or TRBV12-4 and TRBJ1-1; no definite D call. The ends were cut back, 3 bases at V and 3 bases at J, with 5 bases in the middle. The CDR3 runs to 12 residues.